This TCR beta chain was recorded in a study of cytomegalovirus exposure and HLA in healthy donors. Notes on the study in general: Rarity marked most TCR sequences, yet some public TCRs occurred in many donors. Reported performance of the classifier showed diagnosis of cytomegalovirus status with high specificity and sensitivity.

Sequencing used immunoSEQ multiplex PCR; TCRdb keeps in-frame clones, though not all of them. This sample yields about 240,000 clones, of which approximately 87% are seen a single time; 2.5% to 3% belongs to the top ten. J was trimmed by 5 bases and V by 2 bases; bases with no gene match: 5. Germline V lookup: CDR1 KGHSH, CDR2 LQKENI. This CDR3 spans 16 amino acids. This clone was picked up a small number of times. The antigen remains unidentified. The TCR originated in a man younger than 35 in good health and CMV-seronegative. The genes are TRBV18 and TRBJ2-3; 12 bases map to TRBD2. The sequencing input was PBMCs. The CDR3 nucleotides read TGTGCCAGCTCACCAATCCTAGCGGGGGGGCGAGATACGCAGTATTTT. Protein sequence: CASSPILAGGRDTQYF.